The 16 T cell receptor beta chains below all came from one sample that was sequenced in a study of patients and donors after allogeneic stem cell transplantation. TCRdb re-analysed the RT-PCR reads in MiXCR, keeping a single row per CDR3 protein. The profile covers about 200,000 distinct CDR3 sequences, with around two fifths appearing a single time and 33% taken by the ten largest. The specimen sequenced was blood, either unsorted or a sorted T cell fraction (not recorded which). The source is a human donor who was either an allogeneic HSCT recipient or a stem cell or donor lymphocyte infusion donor (not recorded which). It is not recorded whose cells these are; they may come from a transplant donor.

V gene TRBV29-1 combines with J gene TRBJ2-1, with 12 bases aligning to TRBD2. From germline, CDR1 is SQVTM and CDR2 ANQGSEA. CDR3 length: 15 amino acids. J lost 3 bases, V lost 3 bases, and 3 bases had no gene match. CDR3 in DNA: TGCAGCGTTGATACTAGCGGGAGGCTCTACAATGAGCAGTTCTTC. This encodes CSVDTSGRLYNEQFF.

The rearrangement links TRBV7-9 to TRBJ2-3, with 8 bases matching TRBD2. V was pared by 6 bases and J by 9 bases, with 14 bases of the junction left unmatched. Germline assignment: CDR1 SEHNR and CDR2 FQNEAQ (reference sequence). This CDR3 spans 15 amino acids. The DNA for the CDR3 is TGTGCCAGCAGTTATCCTCCGGGACTAGGCGAAACGCAGTATTTT. This gives the protein CASSYPPGLGETQYF.

This clonotype appeared a few times. The V gene is TRBV11-1, the J gene TRBJ1-2, with 8 bases matching TRBD1. CDR3 size: 14 residues. Per the germline V gene, CDR1 is SGHAT and CDR2 is FQDESV (reference sequence). The trim removed 5 bases at V and 8 bases at J, leaving 10 bases unmatched. The CDR3 sequence is CASSILDRASGYTF. The CDR3 DNA sequence: TGTGCCAGCAGCATCTTGGACAGGGCGTCAGGCTACACCTTC.

The rearrangement joins TRBV7-2 to TRBJ2-1; D possibly corresponds to TRBD1 (5 bases). The CDR3 totals 10 residues. V was trimmed by 11 bases and J by 8 bases, leaving 10 bases between them. CDR1 is SGHTA and CDR2 is FQGNSA in the germline V gene. The CDR3 DNA is TGTGCCGATGGGGCCCATGAGCAGTTCTTC. Amino acids: CADGAHEQFF.

This chain connects TRBV2 to TRBJ1-2, with 8 bases identical to TRBD1. CDR1 and CDR2 (germline): SNHLY, FYNNEI. V dropped 2 bases and J dropped 1; count of bases not matched to a gene: 15. There are 19 residues in the CDR3. The CDR3 reads CASSENWDRDRNFNYGYTF. CDR3 coding DNA: TGTGCCAGCAGTGAAAACTGGGACCGGGACAGGAATTTTAACTATGGCTACACCTTC.

V is TRBV29-1 and J is TRBJ1-2; D uncertain. CDR1 is SQVTM and CDR2 is ANQGSEA in the germline V gene. The V gene lost 2 bases and the J gene lost 8 bases, with 15 bases spanning the gap. The CDR3 covers 13 residues. The CDR3 DNA sequence: TGCAGCGTTGAATTCCCTATATCGCGGGGCTACACCTTC. Translating gives CSVEFPISRGYTF.

J is TRBJ2-7 and V is TRBV9; 8 nucleotides line up with TRBD1. The germline V gene has CDR1 SGDLS and CDR2 YYNGEE. The CDR3 has 15 residues. J lost 0 bases, V lost 3 bases, and 5 bases had no gene match. In DNA form, the CDR3 reads TGTGCCAGCAGCGAGGGACAGGCGAGCTCCTACGAGCAGTACTTC. As protein: CASSEGQASSYEQYF.

The V gene is TRBV11-1, the J gene TRBJ1-1; D is possibly TRBD1 (6 bases). V was trimmed by 5 bases and J by 3 bases, leaving 19 bases between them. Germline assignment: CDR1 SGHAT and CDR2 FQDESV (reference sequence). The CDR3 runs to 16 residues. CDR3: CASSHRQAASDTEAFF. The CDR3 DNA sequence: TGTGCCAGCAGCCACCGACAGGCGGCATCGGACACTGAAGCTTTCTTT.

This clonotype was seen a handful of times. The chain joins TRBV7-2 to TRBJ1-4; perhaps TRBD1 as D (5 bases). The CDR3 extends over 15 amino acids. V gave up 5 bases and J gave up 7 bases, with 17 bases separating them. Germline V gives CDR1 SGHTA, CDR2 FQGNSA. CDR3 DNA: TGTGCCAGCAGCATCCCCTCTCCCGGGGGTGAAAAACTGTTTTTT. As protein: CASSIPSPGGEKLFF.

This clonotype turned up a few times. The genes are TRBV12-3 or TRBV12-4 and TRBJ2-6; unclear D gene. V was shortened by 7 bases and J by 1 base, with 5 bases between the two germline ends. This CDR3 has 13 amino acids. DNA of the CDR3: TGTGCCAGCACCGAGTCTGGGGCCAACGTCCTGACTTTC. Protein product: CASTESGANVLTF.

V gene TRBV7-9 combines with J gene TRBJ2-1; 9 nucleotides match TRBD2. The V segment lost 0 bases and the J segment 6 bases; nucleotides outside the gene matches: 12. CDR3 length: 18 amino acids. Per the germline V gene, CDR1 is SEHNR and CDR2 is FQNEAQ (reference sequence). CDR3 DNA: TGTGCCAGCAGCTTAGCGCGGAGTAGCGGGAGTACGGGCAATGAGCAGTTCTTC. Translating it yields CASSLARSSGSTGNEQFF.

This clonotype was counted a few times. The V gene is TRBV12-3 or TRBV12-4, the J gene TRBJ2-2; possibly TRBD1 or TRBD2 for D (5 bases each). With 0 bases removed from V and 5 bases from J, the gap between germline ends came to 13 bases. This CDR3 region has 16 residues. The CDR3 region has the DNA TGTGCCAGCAGTTTAGCCGGGACGGGCTCGACCGGGGAGCTGTTTTTT. The encoded protein is CASSLAGTGSTGELFF.

The CDR3 nucleotides read TGTGCAACCCGGACCGCCGGGGGCCGATTGAACACTGAAGCTTTCTTT. Encoded protein: CATRTAGGRLNTEAFF. This chain joins TRBV27 and TRBJ1-1, with TRBD1 as a possible D gene (6 bases). Looked up from germline, CDR1 is MNHEY and CDR2 is SMNVEV (reference sequence). This CDR3 is 16 amino acids long.

The chain employs TRBV15 and TRBJ1-1; no reliable D call. The germline V and J ends were trimmed by 5 bases and 3 bases, with 10 bases remaining between them. The CDR3 sequence is 13 residues long. Germline lookup yields CDR1 LNHNV and CDR2 YYDKDF (reference sequence). This chain's CDR3 is CATSLNWDTEAFF. The CDR3 DNA reads as TGTGCCACCAGCTTAAATTGGGACACTGAAGCTTTCTTT.

The rearrangement uses TRBV5-5 and TRBJ2-2, with D possibly TRBD1 on 6 matching bases. Trimming removed 4 bases at V and 3 bases at J, with 10 bases between. This CDR3 region has 14 residues. In germline, CDR1 is SGHKS, CDR2 YYEKEE (reference sequence). CDR3 nucleotides: TGTGCCAGCAGCACAGGGCGGTACACCGGGGAGCTGTTTTTT. It is translated as CASSTGRYTGELFF.

The rearrangement links TRBV6-2 or TRBV6-3 to TRBJ2-5, with 12 bases fitting TRBD2. The CDR3 is 15 amino acids. CDR1 and CDR2 from the germline V gene are MNHEY and SVGEGT. J lost 5 bases, V lost 5 bases, and 6 bases had no gene match. The CDR3 DNA is TGTGCCAGCAGTAGCAACCTAGCGGGAGGGGAGACCCAGTACTTC. Amino acids: CASSSNLAGGETQYF.